The 3 T cell receptor beta chains below were found in one sample sequenced in a study of CD8 T cells in Susac syndrome. RNA, at roughly 0.45 to 1 ug, was reverse transcribed with random hexamers. One entry per CDR3 protein, called by TCRdb with MiXCR from the immunoSEQ multiplex PCR reads. The table includes 110,000 or so distinct CDR3 sequences, roughly 95% detected once. The sequenced material came from CD4+ T cells from PBMCs. These receptors came from a human donor in good health.

This chain joins TRBV29-1 and TRBJ2-7; D ambiguous. V lost 4 bases and J 5 bases, leaving 12 bases between the germline ends. Looked up from germline, CDR1 is SQVTM and CDR2 is ANQGSEA. CDR3 length equals 12 residues. CDR3 amino acids: CSVVTGLDEQYF. The CDR3 coding sequence is TGCAGCGTTGTTACCGGGTTGGACGAGCAGTACTTC.

This sequence joins TRBV29-1 and TRBJ1-2; D is ambiguous. V shed 5 bases and J shed 2 bases, with 15 bases lying between them. CDR1 is SQVTM, CDR2 ANQGSEA, per germline. CDR3 length: 14 residues. CDR3 in DNA: TGCAGCGTTTCCCAGAGTGGTTCGAACTATGGCTACACCTTC. It specifies CSVSQSGSNYGYTF.

This clonotype was seen a single time. This chain links TRBV7-3 with TRBJ2-5; no reliable D call. Trimming removed 6 bases from V and 5 bases from J, with 13 bases in between. CDR1 and CDR2 from the germline V gene are SGHTA and FQGTGA. The CDR3 has 13 residues. The DNA for the CDR3 is TGTGCCAGCAGTTCCCTATTTGGGGAGACCCAGTACTTC. It specifies CASSSLFGETQYF.